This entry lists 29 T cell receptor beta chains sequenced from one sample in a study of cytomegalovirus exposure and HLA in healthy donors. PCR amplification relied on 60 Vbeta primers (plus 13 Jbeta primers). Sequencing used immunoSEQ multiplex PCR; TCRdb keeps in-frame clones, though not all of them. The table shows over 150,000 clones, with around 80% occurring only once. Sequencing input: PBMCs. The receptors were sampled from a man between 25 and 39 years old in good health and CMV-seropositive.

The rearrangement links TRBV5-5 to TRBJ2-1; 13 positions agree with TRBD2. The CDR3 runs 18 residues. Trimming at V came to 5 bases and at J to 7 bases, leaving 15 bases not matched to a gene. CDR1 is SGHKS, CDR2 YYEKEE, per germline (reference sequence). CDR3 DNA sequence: TGTGCCAGCAGGTTTGGGGGATTACTAGCGGGAGGGGATAATGAGCAGTTCTTC. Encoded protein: CASRFGGLLAGGDNEQFF.

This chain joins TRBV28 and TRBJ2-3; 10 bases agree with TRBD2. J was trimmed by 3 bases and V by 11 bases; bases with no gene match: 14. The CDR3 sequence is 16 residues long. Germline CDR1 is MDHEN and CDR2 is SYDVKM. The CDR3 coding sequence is TGTGCCTCCTCTATCCGTAGGACTAGCGGTACAGATACGCAGTATTTT. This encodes CASSIRRTSGTDTQYF. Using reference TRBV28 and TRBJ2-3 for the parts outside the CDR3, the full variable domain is DVKVTQSSRYLVKRTGEKVFLECVQDMDHENMFWYRQDPGLGLRLIYFSYDVKMKEKGDIPEGYSVSREKKERFSLILESASTNQTSMYLCASSIRRTSGTDTQYFGPGTRLTVL.

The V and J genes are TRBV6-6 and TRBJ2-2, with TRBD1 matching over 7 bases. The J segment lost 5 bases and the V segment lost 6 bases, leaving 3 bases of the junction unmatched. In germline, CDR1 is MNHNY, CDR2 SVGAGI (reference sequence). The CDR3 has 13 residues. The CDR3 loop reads CASRKQGTGELFF. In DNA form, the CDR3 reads TGTGCCAGCAGAAAACAGGGGACCGGGGAGCTGTTTTTT.

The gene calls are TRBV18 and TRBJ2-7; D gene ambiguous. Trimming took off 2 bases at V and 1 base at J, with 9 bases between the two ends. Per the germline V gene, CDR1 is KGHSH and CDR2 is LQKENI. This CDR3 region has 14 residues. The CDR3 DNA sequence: TGTGCCAGCTCACCAAACGGTTATTCCTACGAGCAGTACTTC. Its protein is CASSPNGYSYEQYF.

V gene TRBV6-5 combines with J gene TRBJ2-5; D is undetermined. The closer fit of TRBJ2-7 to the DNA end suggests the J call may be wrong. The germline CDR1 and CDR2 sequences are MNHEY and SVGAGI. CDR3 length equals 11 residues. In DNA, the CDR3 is TGTGCCAGCAGTTACTACTACGAGCAGTACTTC. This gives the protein CASSYYYEQYF.

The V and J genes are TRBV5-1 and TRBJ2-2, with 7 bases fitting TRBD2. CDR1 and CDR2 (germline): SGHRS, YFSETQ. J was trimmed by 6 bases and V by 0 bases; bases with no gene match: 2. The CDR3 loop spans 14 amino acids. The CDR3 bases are TGCGCCAGCAGCTTGGGCGGGGGTTCCGGGGAGCTGTTTTTT. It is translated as CASSLGGGSGELFF.

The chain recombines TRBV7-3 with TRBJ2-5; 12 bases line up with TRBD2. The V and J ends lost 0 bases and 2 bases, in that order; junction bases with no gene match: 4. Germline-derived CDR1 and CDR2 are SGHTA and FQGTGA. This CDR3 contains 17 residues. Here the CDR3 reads CASSLTATSGGQETQYF. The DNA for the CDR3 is TGTGCCAGCAGCTTAACCGCGACTAGCGGGGGACAAGAGACCCAGTACTTC.

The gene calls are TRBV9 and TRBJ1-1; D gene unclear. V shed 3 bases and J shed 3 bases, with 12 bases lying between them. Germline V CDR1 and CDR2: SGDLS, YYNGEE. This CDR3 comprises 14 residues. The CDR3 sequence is CASSADLQDTEAFF. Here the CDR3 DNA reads TGTGCCAGCAGCGCTGACCTTCAGGACACTGAAGCTTTCTTT.

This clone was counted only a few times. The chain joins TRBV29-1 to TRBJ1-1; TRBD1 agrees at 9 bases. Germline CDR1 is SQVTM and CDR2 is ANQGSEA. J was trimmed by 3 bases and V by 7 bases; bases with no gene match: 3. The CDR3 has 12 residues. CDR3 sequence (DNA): TGCAGCGGCGGACAGGGGTACACTGAAGCTTTCTTT. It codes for CSGGQGYTEAFF.

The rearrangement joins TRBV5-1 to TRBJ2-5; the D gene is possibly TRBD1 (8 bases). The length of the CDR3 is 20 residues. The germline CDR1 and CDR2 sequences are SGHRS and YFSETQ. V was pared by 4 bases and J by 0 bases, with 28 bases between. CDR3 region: CASSIGRNRGGKGHQETQYF. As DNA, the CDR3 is TGCGCCAGCAGCATTGGCCGGAACAGGGGGGGCAAAGGCCACCAAGAGACCCAGTACTTC.

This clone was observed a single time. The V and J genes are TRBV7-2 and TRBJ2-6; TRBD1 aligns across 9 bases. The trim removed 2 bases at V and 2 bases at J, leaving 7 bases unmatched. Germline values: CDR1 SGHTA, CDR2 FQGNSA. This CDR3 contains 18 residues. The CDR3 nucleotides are TGTGCCAGCAGCTTAAGGTGGACAGGGGAAACTGGGGCCAACGTCCTGACTTTC. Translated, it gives CASSLRWTGETGANVLTF. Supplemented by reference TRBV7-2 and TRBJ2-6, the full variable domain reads GAGVSQSPSNKVTEKGKDVELRCDPISGHTALYWYRQSLGQGLEFLIYFQGNSAPDKSGLPSDRFSAERTGGSVSTLTIQRTQQEDSAVYLCASSLRWTGETGANVLTFGAGSRLTVL.

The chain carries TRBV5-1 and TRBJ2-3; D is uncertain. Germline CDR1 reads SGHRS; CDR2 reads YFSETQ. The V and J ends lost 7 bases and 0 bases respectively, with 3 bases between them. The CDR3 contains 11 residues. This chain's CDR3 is CASSSTDTQYF. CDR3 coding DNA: TGCGCCAGCTCGAGCACAGATACGCAGTATTTT.

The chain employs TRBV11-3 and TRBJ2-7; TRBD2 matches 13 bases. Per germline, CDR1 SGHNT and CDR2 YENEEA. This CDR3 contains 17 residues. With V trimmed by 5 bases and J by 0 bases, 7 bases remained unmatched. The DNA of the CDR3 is TGTGCCAGCAGCCTCGGGACTAGCGGGGCTGACTCCTACGAGCAGTACTTC. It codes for CASSLGTSGADSYEQYF. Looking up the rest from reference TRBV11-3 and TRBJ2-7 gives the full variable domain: EAGVVQSPRYKIIEKKQPVAFWCNPISGHNTLYWYLQNLGQGPELLIRYENEEAVDDSQLPKDRFSAERLKGVDSTLKIQPAELGDSAVYLCASSLGTSGADSYEQYFGPGTRLTVT.

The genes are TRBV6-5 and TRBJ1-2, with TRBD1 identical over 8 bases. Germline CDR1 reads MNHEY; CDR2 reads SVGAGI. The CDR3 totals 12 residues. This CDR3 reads CASGQGGYGYTF. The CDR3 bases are TGTGCGTCAGGACAGGGCGGCTATGGCTACACCTTC.

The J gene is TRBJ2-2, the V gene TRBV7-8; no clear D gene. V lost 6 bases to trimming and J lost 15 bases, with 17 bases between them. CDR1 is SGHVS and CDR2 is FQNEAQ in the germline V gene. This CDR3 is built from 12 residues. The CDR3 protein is CASRLGNSKMFF. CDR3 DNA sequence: TGTGCCAGCAGGCTCGGCAATAGCAAGATGTTTTTT.

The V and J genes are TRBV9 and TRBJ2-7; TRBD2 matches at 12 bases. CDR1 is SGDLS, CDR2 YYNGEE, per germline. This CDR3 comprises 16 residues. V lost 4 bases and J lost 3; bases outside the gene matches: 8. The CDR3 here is CASSPSGLAGIYEQYF. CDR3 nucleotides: TGTGCCAGCAGCCCTTCGGGACTAGCGGGTATCTACGAGCAGTACTTC. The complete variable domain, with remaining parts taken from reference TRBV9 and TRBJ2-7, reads DSGVTQTPKHLITATGQRVTLRCSPRSGDLSVYWYQQSLDQGLQFLIQYYNGEERAKGNILERFSAQQFPDLHSELNLSSLELGDSALYFCASSPSGLAGIYEQYFGPGTRLTVT.

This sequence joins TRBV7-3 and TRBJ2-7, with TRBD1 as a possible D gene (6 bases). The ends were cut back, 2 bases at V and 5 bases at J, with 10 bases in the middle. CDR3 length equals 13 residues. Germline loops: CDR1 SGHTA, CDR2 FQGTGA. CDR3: CASSLFRGNEQYF. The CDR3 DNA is TGTGCCAGCAGCTTATTCAGGGGTAACGAGCAGTACTTC.

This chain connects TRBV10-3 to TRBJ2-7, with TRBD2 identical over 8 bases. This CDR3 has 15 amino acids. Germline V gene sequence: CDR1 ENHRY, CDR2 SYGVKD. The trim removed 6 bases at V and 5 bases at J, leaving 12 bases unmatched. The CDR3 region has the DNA TGTGCCATCAGGCCCCAGAGCGGGAGCGCCAACGAGCAGTACTTC. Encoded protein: CAIRPQSGSANEQYF.

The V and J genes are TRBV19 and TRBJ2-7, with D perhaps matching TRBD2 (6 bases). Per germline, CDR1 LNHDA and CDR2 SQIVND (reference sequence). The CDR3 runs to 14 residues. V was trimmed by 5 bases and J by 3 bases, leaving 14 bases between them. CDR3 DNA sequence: TGTGCCAGTAGTCCTCGGGACTTAAGCTACGAGCAGTACTTC. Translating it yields CASSPRDLSYEQYF.

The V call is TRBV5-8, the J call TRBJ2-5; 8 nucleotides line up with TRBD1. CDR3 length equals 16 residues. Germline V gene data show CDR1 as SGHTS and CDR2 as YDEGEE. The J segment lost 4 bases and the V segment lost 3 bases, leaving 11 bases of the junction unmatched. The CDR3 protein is CASSYPGGAKGETQYF. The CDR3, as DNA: TGTGCCAGCAGCTATCCAGGGGGCGCAAAGGGAGAGACCCAGTACTTC.

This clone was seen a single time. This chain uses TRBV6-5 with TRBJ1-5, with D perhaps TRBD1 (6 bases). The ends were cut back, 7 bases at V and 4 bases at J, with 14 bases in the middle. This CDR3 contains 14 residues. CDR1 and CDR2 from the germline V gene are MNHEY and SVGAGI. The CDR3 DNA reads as TGTGCCAGCACCAAAGGACAGTTAAATCAGCCCCAGCATTTT. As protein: CASTKGQLNQPQHF.

CDR3 protein: CASSPQGAPNEKLFF. CDR3 coding DNA: TGTGCCAGCAGCCCTCAGGGGGCCCCTAATGAAAAACTGTTTTTT. The chain carries TRBV5-5 and TRBJ1-4, with TRBD1 identical over 8 bases. Germline CDR1 SGHKS, CDR2 YYEKEE (reference sequence). The CDR3 runs to 15 residues. Losses at the gene ends were 4 bases for V and 3 bases for J; bases not matched to a gene: 5.

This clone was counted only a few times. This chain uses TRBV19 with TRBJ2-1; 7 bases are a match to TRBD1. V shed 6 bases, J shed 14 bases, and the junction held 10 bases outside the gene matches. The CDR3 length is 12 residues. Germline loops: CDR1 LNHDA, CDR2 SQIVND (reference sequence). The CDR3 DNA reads TGTGCCAGTAGAGCCTCGGGACAGAGGGAGTTCTTC. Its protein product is CASRASGQREFF. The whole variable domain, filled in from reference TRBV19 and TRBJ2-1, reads DGGITQSPKYLFRKEGQNVTLSCEQNLNHDAMYWYRQDPGQGLRLIYYSQIVNDFQKGDIAEGYSVSREKKESFPLTVTSAQKNPTAFYLCASRASGQREFFGPGTRLTVL.

The CDR3 loop reads CASSYGVAGSPYEQYF. The CDR3, as DNA: TGTGCCAGCAGTTACGGTGTAGCGGGGAGTCCCTACGAGCAGTACTTC. This chain links TRBV6-5 with TRBJ2-7; 8 nucleotides line up with TRBD2. Germline values: CDR1 MNHEY, CDR2 SVGAGI. V shed 2 bases and J 2 bases; nucleotides not matched to a gene: 8. CDR3 length equals 16 residues.

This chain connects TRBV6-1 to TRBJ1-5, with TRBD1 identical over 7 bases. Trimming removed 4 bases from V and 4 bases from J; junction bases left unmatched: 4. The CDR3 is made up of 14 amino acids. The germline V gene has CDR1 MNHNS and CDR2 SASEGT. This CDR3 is CASSAGTENQPQHF. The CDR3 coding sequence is TGTGCCAGCAGTGCCGGGACAGAGAATCAGCCCCAGCATTTT.

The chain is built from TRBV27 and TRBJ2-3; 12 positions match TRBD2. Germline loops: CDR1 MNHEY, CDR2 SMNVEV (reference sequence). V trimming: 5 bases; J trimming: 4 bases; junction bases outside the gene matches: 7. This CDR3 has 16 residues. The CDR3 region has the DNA TGTGCCAGCAGTCCTGAGACTAGCGGGAGTGCAGATACGCAGTATTTT. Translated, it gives CASSPETSGSADTQYF.

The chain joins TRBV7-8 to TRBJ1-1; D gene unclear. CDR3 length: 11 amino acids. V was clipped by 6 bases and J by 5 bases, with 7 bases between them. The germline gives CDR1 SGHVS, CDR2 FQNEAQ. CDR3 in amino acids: CASSIRTEAFF. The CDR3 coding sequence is TGTGCCAGCAGTATTAGAACTGAAGCTTTCTTT. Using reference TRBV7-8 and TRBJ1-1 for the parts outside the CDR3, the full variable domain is GAGVSQSPRYKVAKRGQDVALRCDPISGHVSLFWYQQALGQGPEFLTYFQNEAQLDKSGLPSDRFFAERPEGSVSTLKIQRTQQEDSAVYLCASSIRTEAFFGQGTRLTVV.

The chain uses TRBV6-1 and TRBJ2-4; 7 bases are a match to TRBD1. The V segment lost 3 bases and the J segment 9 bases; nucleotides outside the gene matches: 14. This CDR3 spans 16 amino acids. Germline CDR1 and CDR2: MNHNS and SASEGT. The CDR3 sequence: CASSESWQGVYGIQYF. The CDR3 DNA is TGTGCCAGCAGTGAGTCGTGGCAGGGGGTATATGGCATTCAGTACTTC.

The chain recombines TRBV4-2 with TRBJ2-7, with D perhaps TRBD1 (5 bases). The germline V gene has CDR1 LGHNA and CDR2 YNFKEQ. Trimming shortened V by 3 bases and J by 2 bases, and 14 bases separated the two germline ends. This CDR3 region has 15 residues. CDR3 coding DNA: TGTGCCAGCAGCCACCAGGACACTGTAACCTACGAGCAGTACTTC. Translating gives CASSHQDTVTYEQYF.